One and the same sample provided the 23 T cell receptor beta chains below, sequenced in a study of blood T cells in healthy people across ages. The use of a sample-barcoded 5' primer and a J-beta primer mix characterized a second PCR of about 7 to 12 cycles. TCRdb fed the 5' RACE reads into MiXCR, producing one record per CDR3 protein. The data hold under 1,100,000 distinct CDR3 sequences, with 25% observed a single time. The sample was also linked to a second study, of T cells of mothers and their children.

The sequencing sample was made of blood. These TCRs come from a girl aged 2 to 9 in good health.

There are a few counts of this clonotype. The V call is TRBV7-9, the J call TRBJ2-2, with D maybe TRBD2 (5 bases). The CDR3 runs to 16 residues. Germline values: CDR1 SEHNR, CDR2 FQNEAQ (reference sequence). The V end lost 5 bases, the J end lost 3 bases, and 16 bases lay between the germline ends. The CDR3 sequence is CASSPRWTGDTGELFF. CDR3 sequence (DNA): TGTGCCAGCAGCCCGAGGTGGACTGGGGACACCGGGGAGCTGTTTTTT.

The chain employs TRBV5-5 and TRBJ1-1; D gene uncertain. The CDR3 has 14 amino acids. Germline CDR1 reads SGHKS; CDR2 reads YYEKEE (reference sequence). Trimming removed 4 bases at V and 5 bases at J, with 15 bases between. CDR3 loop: CASSREEAWTEAFF. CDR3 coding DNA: TGTGCCAGCAGCCGCGAGGAAGCCTGGACTGAAGCTTTCTTT.

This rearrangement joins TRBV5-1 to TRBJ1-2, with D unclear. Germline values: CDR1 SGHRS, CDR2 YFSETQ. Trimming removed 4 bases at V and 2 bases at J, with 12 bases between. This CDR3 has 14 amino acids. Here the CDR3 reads CASSPKDGNYGYTF. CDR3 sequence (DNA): TGCGCCAGCAGCCCTAAGGACGGGAACTATGGCTACACCTTC.

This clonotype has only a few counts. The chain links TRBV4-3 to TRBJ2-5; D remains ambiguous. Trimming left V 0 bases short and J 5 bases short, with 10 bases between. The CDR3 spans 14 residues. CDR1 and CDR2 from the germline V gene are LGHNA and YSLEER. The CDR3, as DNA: TGCGCCAGCAGCCAAGATAAGATTGGGGAGACCCAGTACTTC. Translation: CASSQDKIGETQYF.

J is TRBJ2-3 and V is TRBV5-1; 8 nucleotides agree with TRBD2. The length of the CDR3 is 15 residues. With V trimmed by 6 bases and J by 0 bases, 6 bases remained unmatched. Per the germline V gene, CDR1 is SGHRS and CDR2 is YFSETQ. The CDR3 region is CASTHSGTSTDTQYF. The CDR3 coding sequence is TGCGCCAGCACCCATAGCGGGACTAGCACAGATACGCAGTATTTT.

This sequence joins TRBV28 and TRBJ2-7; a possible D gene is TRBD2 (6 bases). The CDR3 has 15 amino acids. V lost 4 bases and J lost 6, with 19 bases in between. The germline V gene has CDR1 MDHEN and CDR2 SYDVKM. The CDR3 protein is CASSWDGGSRGEQYF. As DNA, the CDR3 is TGTGCCAGCAGTTGGGACGGGGGATCTCGGGGCGAGCAGTACTTC.

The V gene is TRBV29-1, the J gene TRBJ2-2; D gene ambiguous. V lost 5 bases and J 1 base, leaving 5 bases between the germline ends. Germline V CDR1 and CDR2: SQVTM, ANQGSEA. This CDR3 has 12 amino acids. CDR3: CSVLGNTGELFF. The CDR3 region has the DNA TGCAGCGTTCTCGGGAACACCGGGGAGCTGTTTTTT.

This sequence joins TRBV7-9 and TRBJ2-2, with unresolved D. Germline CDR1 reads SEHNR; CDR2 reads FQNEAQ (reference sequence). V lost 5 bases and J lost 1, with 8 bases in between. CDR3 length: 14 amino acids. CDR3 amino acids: CASSPPKNTGELFF. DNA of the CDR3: TGTGCCAGCAGCCCACCAAAGAACACCGGGGAGCTGTTTTTT.

The CDR3 DNA follows: TGTGCCAGCAGCCCTTCGGGGAGTTCCCGCTCGTCCGGGTCCTACAATGAGCAGTTCTTC. It yields the protein CASSPSGSSRSSGSYNEQFF. The rearrangement links TRBV7-3 to TRBJ2-1; tentatively, D is TRBD2 (5 bases). The CDR3 length is 20 residues. Germline V gene lookup returns CDR1 SGHTA and CDR2 FQGTGA. Between the trimmed V and J ends, which lost 5 bases and 1 base, there was a span of 27 bases.

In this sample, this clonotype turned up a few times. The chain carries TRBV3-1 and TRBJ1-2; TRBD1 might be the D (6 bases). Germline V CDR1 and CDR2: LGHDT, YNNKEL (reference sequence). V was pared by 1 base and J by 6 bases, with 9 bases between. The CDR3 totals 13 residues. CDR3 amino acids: CASSQVGTNGYTF. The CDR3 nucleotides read TGTGCCAGCAGCCAAGTGGGGACAAATGGCTACACCTTC.

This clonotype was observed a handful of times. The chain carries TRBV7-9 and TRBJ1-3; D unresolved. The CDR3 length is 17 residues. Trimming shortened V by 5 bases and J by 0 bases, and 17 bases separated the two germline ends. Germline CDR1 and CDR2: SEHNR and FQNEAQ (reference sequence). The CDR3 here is CASSPNFFRLSGNTIYF. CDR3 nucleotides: TGTGCCAGCAGCCCGAACTTTTTTCGACTCTCTGGAAACACCATATATTTT.

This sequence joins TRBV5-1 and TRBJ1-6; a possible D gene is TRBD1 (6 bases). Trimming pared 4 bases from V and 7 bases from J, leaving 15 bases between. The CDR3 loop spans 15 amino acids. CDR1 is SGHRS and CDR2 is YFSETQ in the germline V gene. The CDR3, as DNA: TGCGCCAGCAGCCCCTGGACAGAAGTAAATTCACCCCTCCACTTT. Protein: CASSPWTEVNSPLHF.

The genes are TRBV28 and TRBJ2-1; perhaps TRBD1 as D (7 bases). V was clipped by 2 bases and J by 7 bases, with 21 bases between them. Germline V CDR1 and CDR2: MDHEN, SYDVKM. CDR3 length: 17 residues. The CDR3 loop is CASSLGGRGVSWNEQFF. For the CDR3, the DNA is TGTGCCAGCAGTTTAGGGGGCAGGGGGGTCTCATGGAATGAGCAGTTCTTC.

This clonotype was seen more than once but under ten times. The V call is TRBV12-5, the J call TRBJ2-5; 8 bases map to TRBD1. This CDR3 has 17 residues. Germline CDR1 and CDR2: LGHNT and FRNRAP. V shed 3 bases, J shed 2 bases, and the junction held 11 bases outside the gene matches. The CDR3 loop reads CASGFETGAIGQETQYF. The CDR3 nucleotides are TGTGCTAGTGGTTTCGAGACAGGGGCGATAGGGCAAGAGACCCAGTACTTC. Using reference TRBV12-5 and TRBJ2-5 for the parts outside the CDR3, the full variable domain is DARVTQTPRHKVTEMGQEVTMRCQPILGHNTVFWYRQTMMQGLELLAYFRNRAPLDDSGMPKDRFSAEMPDATLATLKIQPSEPRDSAVYFCASGFETGAIGQETQYFGPGTRLLVL.

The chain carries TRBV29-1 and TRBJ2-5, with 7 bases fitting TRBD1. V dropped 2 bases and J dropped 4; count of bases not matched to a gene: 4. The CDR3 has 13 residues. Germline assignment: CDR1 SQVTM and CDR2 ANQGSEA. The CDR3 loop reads CSVEQGEGETQYF. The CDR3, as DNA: TGCAGCGTTGAACAGGGGGAAGGAGAGACCCAGTACTTC.

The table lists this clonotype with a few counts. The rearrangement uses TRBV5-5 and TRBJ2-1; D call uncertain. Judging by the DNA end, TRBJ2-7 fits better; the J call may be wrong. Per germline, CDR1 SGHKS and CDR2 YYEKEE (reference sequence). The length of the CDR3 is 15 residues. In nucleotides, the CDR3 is TGTGCCAGCAGCTTGGCGGACGGCCGGTCCTACGAGCAGTACTTC. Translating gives CASSLADGRSYEQYF.

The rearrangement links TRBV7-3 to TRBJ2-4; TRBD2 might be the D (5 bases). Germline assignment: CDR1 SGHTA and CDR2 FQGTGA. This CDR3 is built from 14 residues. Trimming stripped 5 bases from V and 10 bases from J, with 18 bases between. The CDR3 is CASSPNTRDGIQYF. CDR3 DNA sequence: TGTGCCAGCAGCCCCAACACTAGGGATGGAATTCAGTACTTC.

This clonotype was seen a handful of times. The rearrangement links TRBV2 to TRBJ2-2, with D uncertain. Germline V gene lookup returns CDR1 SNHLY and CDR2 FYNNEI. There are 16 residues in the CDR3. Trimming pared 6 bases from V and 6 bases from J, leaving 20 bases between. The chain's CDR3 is CASRQTRRSLAGELFF. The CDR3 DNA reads TGTGCCAGCAGACAAACTCGTAGGTCCCTCGCCGGGGAGCTGTTTTTT.

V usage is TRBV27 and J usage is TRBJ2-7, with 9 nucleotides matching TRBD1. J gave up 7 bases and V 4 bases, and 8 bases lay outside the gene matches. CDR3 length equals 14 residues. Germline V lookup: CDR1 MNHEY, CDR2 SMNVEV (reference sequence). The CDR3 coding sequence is TGTGCCAGCAGTTCAGGGACAGGGAGACGGGAGCAGTACTTC. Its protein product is CASSSGTGRREQYF.

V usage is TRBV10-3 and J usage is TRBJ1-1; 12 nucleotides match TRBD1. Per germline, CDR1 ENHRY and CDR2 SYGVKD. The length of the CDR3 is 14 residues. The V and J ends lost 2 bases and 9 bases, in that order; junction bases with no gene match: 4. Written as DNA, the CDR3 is TGTGCCATCAGTGAGGGGACAGGGGGCTCTCAAGCTTTCTTT. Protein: CAISEGTGGSQAFF.

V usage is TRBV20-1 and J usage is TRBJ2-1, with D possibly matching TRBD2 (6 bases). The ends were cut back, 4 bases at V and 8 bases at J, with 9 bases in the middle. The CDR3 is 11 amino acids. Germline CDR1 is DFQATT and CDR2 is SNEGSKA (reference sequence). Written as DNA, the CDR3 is TGCAGTGCTACGGGGGTGGATGAGCAGTTCTTC. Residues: CSATGVDEQFF.

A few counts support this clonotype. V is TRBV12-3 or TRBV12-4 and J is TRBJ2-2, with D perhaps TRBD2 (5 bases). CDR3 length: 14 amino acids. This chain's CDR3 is CAAREGTDTGELFF. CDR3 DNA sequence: TGTGCGGCCCGTGAGGGTACGGACACCGGGGAGCTGTTTTTT.

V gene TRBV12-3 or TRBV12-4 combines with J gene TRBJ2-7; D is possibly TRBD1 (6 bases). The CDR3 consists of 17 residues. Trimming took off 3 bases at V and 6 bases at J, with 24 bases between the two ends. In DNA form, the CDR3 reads TGTGCCAGCAGTTTTCAGCTGCTTCACGGGACACCGTGCGAGCAGTACTTC. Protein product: CASSFQLLHGTPCEQYF.